Below are 5 T cell receptor beta chains sequenced from a single sample in a study of shared clonotypes between healthy human individuals. Here immunoSEQ multiplex PCR was the method, and the copy in TCRdb shows in-frame clones only, minus some. The sample yields some 510,000 clones, approximately 85% seen once. Sequencing input: PBMCs. The receptors shown here come from a woman between 40 and 50 years old in good health. Some clones in this sample may be carry-over from other donors' samples.

The rearrangement links TRBV6-1 to TRBJ1-1; D gene ambiguous. The CDR3 has 14 residues. Looked up from germline, CDR1 is MNHNS and CDR2 is SASEGT. The ends were cut back, 6 bases at V and 4 bases at J, with 15 bases in the middle. The CDR3: CASSRGLSSTEAFF. As DNA, the CDR3 is TGTGCCAGCAGCCGGGGTCTGTCATCCACTGAAGCTTTCTTT.

The rearrangement links TRBV28 to TRBJ2-1; 12 nucleotides align to TRBD2. V gave up 3 bases and J gave up 8 bases; unmatched junction bases: 8. The CDR3 totals 16 residues. Germline CDR1 reads MDHEN; CDR2 reads SYDVKM. CDR3 bases: TGTGCCAGCAGTTTTGCTAGCGGGAGGGCCACGGATGAGCAGTTCTTC. Translating it yields CASSFASGRATDEQFF.

J is TRBJ1-1 and V is TRBV30; D is unresolved. Germline-derived CDR1 and CDR2 are GTSNPN and SVGIG (reference sequence). The CDR3 consists of 10 residues. The ends were cut back, 2 bases at V and 9 bases at J, with 7 bases in the middle. The CDR3 protein is CAWSSDKAFF. The CDR3 DNA sequence: TGTGCCTGGAGTAGCGACAAAGCTTTCTTT.

This chain connects TRBV6-6 to TRBJ2-3; no reliable D call. Germline V gene lookup returns CDR1 MNHNY and CDR2 SVGAGI (reference sequence). Trimming removed 8 bases at V and 1 base at J, with 10 bases between. The CDR3 has 13 residues. CDR3 nucleotide sequence: TGTGCCAGCTCCTTTCAAGGCACAGATACGCAGTATTTT. It yields the protein CASSFQGTDTQYF.

The gene calls are TRBV5-1 and TRBJ2-1; perhaps D is TRBD1 or TRBD2 (5 bases each). The CDR3 is 12 amino acids. CDR1 is SGHRS and CDR2 is YFSETQ in the germline V gene. V lost 1 base to trimming and J lost 10 bases, with 9 bases between them. The CDR3 DNA sequence: TGCGCCAGCAGCTTGAGGGGCGGGGAGCAGTTCTTC. It encodes CASSLRGGEQFF. The full variable domain, in which reference TRBV5-1 and TRBJ2-1 provide the parts outside the CDR3, is KAGVTQTPRYLIKTRGQQVTLSCSPISGHRSVSWYQQTPGQGLQFLFEYFSETQRNKGNFPGRFSGRQFSNSRSEMNVSTLELGDSALYLCASSLRGGEQFFGPGTRLTVL.